The following is a T cell receptor beta chain sequence with its context. CDR3 regions were amplified by Arm-PCR using iRepertoire HTBI primers to build TCR beta libraries. TCRdb independently ran MiXCR on the multiplex PCR reads; one entry per CDR3 protein. The repertoire holds 400,000 to 550,000 distinct CDR3 sequences, approximately 16% seen once, with about 23% in the top ten. This sample was taken from a study of regulatory T cells in long-lasting Graves disease. The time point is: newly diagnosed GD, antithyroid drugs for less than 3 months. The TCR library was prepared using RNA isolated from PBMCs. Germline assignment: CDR1 MDHEN and CDR2 SYDVKM. The CDR3 consists of 13 residues. V lost 3 bases and J lost 3, with 8 bases in between. The sample was also reused in another study, on T cells in Graves' hyperthyroidism and ophthalmopathy. That source reports: The hyperthyroidism was newly diagnosed and had lasted under 2 months; the patients were aged 18 to 65. Blood also held most thyroid clonotypes expanded beyond 0.001.

The chain couples TRBV28 to TRBJ1-2; D gene unclear. The source is a woman aged 18 to 35 with Graves disease. The starting material was peripheral blood mononuclear cells (PBMCs), obtained at new diagnosis, from a patient treated with antithyroid drugs. This CDR3 reads CASSLVPDYGYTF. The CDR3 coding sequence is TGTGCCAGCAGTTTGGTACCAGACTATGGCTACACCTTC.